This T cell receptor beta chain was found in a study of shared clonotypes between healthy human individuals. Study outcomes and limitations: A limitation of the genetic and exposure-history diversity represented arose from few donors. Shared clonotypes across all four donors exceeded non-shared ones in generation probability.

Several immunoSEQ plates held equal portions of the genomic DNA taken from each subset. Clones were sequenced by immunoSEQ multiplex PCR, and TCRdb holds only the in-frame ones, with some missing. The sample holds 1,400,000 or so clones, 98% seen once. Germline assignment: CDR1 SGHNT and CDR2 YYREEE (reference sequence). With 4 bases clipped from V and 5 bases from J, the junction kept 3 bases outside the gene matches. CDR3 length: 13 residues. As regards this clone: Its antigen is as yet unknown.

This sequence originates from a man aged 25-45 years in good health. Sequenced material: naive CD4+ T cells sorted from blood. Specified subset: CD45RA+ positively selected. The chain links TRBV5-4 to TRBJ2-4; 7 bases fit TRBD1. CDR3 coding DNA: TGTGCCAGCAGCCTCGGACAGGAAAACATTCAGTACTTC. It translates to CASSLGQENIQYF. Based on the CDR3 plus reference TRBV5-4 and TRBJ2-4, the full variable domain is ETGVTQSPTHLIKTRGQQVTLRCSSQSGHNTVSWYQQALGQGPQFIFQYYREEENGRGNFPPRFSGLQFPNYSSELNVNALELDDSALYLCASSLGQENIQYFGAGTRLSVL.